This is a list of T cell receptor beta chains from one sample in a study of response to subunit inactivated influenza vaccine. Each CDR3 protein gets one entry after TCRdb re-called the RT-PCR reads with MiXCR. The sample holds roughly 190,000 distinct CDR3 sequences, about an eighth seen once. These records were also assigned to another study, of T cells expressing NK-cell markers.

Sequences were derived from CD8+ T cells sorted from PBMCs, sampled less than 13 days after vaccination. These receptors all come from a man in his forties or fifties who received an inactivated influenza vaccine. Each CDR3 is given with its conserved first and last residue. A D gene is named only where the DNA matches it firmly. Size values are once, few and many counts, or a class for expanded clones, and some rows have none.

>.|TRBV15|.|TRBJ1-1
TGTGCCACCAGCAGGAGTGATTCCACTGAAGCTTTCTTT
CATSRSDSTEAFF
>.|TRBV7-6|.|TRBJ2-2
TGTGCCAGCAGCGCTGGACAGTACACCGGGGAGCTGTTTTTT
CASSAGQYTGELFF
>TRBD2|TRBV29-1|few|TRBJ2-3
TGCAGCGTCCTAGCGGGACTTAGCACAGATACGCAGTATTTT
CSVLAGLSTDTQYF
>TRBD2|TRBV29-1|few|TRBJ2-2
TGCAGCGTTGAATCCCTTAGCGGGAAGAACACCGGGGAGCTGTTTTTT
CSVESLSGKNTGELFF
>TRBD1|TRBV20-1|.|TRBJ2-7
TGCAGTGCTCGGACAGGGGAATCCTACGAGCAGTACTTC
CSARTGESYEQYF
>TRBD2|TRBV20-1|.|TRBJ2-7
TGCAGTGCTAGCGGACTAGCTGATACCCTACGGTACGAGCAGTACTTC
CSASGLADTLRYEQYF
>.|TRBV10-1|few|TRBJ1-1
TGCGCCAGCAGTGATGGGACTGAAGCTTTCTTT
CASSDGTEAFF
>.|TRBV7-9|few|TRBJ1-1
TGTGCCAGCAGAGTAGGTGCTGAAGCTTTCTTT
CASRVGAEAFF
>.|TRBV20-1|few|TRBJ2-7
TGCAGTGCTAGAGATCTTGGCAGATCCTACGAGCAGTACTTC
CSARDLGRSYEQYF
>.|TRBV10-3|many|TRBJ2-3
TGTGCCATCACCTCGGGGGACCTTCGCGCTGATACGCAGTATTTT
CAITSGDLRADTQYF
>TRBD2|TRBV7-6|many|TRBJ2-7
TGTGCCAGCAGCCCCCTGACTAGCGGGTACTACGAGCAGTACTTC
CASSPLTSGYYEQYF
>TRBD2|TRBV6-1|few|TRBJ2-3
TGTGCCAGCAGTGCGGGACTAGCCATCACAGATACGCAGTATTTT
CASSAGLAITDTQYF
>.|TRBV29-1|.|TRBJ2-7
TGCAGCGTTGAATGGCCTGGGCCCGACGAGCAGTACTTC
CSVEWPGPDEQYF
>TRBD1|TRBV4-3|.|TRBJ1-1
TGCGCCAGCAGCCATAGACCGGGACAGGGGGACACTGAAGCTTTCTTT
CASSHRPGQGDTEAFF
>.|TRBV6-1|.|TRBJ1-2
TGTGCCAGCAGTGAATCCGCCGGTCAGGCTTATGGCTACACCTTC
CASSESAGQAYGYTF
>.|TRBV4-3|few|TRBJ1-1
TGCGCCAGCAGCCCCACCGGTCAGCCAGGGCACCCCATGGGAGCTTTCTTT
CASSPTGQPGHPMGAFF
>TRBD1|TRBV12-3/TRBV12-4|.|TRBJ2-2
TGTGCCATCCTACCACTCCCGGGACAGACCGGGGAGCTGTTTTTT
CAILPLPGQTGELFF
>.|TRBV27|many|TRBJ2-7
TGTGCCAGCCGTTCCGGGGGCACGGTGAACGAGCAGTACTTC
CASRSGGTVNEQYF
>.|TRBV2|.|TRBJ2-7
TGTGCCAGGTCCAGGGTGTCTCAATACGAGCAGTACTTC
CARSRVSQYEQYF
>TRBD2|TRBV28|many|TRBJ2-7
TGTGCCAGCAGTTTGATAGGGAGGGGATCCTACGAGCAGTACTTC
CASSLIGRGSYEQYF
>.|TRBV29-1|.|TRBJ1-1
TGCAGCGTTGGGGGGATTATGAACACTGAAGCTTTCTTT
CSVGGIMNTEAFF
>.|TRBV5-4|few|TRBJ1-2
TGTGCCAGCAGCTTGTTCTTATTTGGCTCAGTGACTACTAACTATGGCTACACCTTC
CASSLFLFGSVTTNYGYTF
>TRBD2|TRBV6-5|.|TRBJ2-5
TGTGCCAGCAGTTACCCTCCGCGGGGGACGGGTGAGACCCAGTACTTC
CASSYPPRGTGETQYF
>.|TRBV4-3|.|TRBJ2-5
TGCGCCAGCAGCCAAGAGTGGGGAGAGGGAATGGGAGAGACCCAGTACTTC
CASSQEWGEGMGETQYF
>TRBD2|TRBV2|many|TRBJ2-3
TGTGCCAGCAGTGACCCCTCAGCGGGGCGCGCGTACACAGATACGCAGTATTTT
CASSDPSAGRAYTDTQYF
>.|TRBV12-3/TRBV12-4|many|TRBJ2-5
TGTGCCAGTAATCAGCCAGGTGAAGAGACCCAGTACTTC
CASNQPGEETQYF
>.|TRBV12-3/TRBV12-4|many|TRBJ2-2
TGTGCCAGCAGTCCCTTCACCGGGGAGCTGTTTTTT
CASSPFTGELFF
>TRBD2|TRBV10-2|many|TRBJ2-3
TGCGCCAGCAGTAGGGCGGGGGGCACAGATACGCAGTATTTT
CASSRAGGTDTQYF
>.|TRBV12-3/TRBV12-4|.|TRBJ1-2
TGTGCCAGCAGGACGACCCCAACTCTGGACAAAAACTATGGCTACACCTTC
CASRTTPTLDKNYGYTF
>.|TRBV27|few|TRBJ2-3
TGTGCCAGCAGTTTATTCGGGAGCACAGATACGCAGTATTTT
CASSLFGSTDTQYF
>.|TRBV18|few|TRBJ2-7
TGTGCCAGCTCCATGAGTCCCCCCGAAGTGGAGCAGTACTTC
CASSMSPPEVEQYF
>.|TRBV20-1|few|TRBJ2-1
TGCAGTGCTAGTAAGGCGGACCACCCATCCTACAATGAGCAGTTCTTC
CSASKADHPSYNEQFF
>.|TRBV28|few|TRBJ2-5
TGTGCCAGCAGTTTATTTATCGGGATAACCCGAGAGACCCAGTACTTC
CASSLFIGITRETQYF
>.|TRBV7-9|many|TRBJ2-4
TGTGCCAGCAGCGCAGCCGGACTCCCCGAGTACTTC
CASSAAGLPEYF
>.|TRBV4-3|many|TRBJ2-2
TGCGCCAGCAGCCAAGACACGGGACGGTACACCGGGGAGCTGTTTTTT
CASSQDTGRYTGELFF
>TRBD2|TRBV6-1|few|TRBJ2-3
TGTGCCAGCCCCCCGCGGGGGGATGCAGATACGCAGTATTTT
CASPPRGDADTQYF
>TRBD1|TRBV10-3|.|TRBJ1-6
TGTGCCATCAGTGAGAAACCCGGGACAGGCAACTCACCCCTCCACTTT
CAISEKPGTGNSPLHF
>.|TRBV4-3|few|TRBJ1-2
TGCGCCAGCAGCGAAGGTCCCGCCTCGTACGCTGGCTACACCTTC
CASSEGPASYAGYTF
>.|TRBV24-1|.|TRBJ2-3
TGTGCCAACAGTGGTCCTCACACAGATACGCAGTATTTT
CANSGPHTDTQYF
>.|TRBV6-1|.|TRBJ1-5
TGTGCCAGCAGTGAAGCGATAACTTCTTACAGGGGCAATCAGCCCCAGCATTTT
CASSEAITSYRGNQPQHF
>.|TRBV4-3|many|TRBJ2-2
TGCGCCAGCAGCCAAGTTGCCGGTTCGAACACCGGGGAGCTGTTTTTT
CASSQVAGSNTGELFF
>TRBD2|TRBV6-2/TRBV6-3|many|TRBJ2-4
TGTGCCAGCGGCTTAGCGGGGATGGGGGCCAAAAACATTCAGTACTTC
CASGLAGMGAKNIQYF
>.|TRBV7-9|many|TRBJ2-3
TGTGCCAGCAGCTTGAGACAGGAGAGCACAGATACGCAGTATTTT
CASSLRQESTDTQYF
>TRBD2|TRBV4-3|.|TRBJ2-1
TGCGCCAGCAGCCAAGCACTACTGCTAGCGGGGGGGACCTACAATGAGCAGTTCTTC
CASSQALLLAGGTYNEQFF
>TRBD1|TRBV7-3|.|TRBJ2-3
TGTGCCAGCAGCAGTACAGGGGGAGAGGGAGATACGCAGTATTTT
CASSSTGGEGDTQYF
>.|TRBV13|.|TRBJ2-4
TGTGCCAGCAGCTTATTGGGAGCCAAAAACATTCAGTACTTC
CASSLLGAKNIQYF